A selection of T cell receptor beta chains follows, all from one sample in a study of shared clonotypes between healthy human individuals. Assay used: immunoSEQ multiplex PCR; TCRdb lists only in-frame clones, some missing. The sample contains a few million clones, approximately 94% of which appear only once. The sequencing sample was made of naive CD4+ T cells sorted from blood. Source of these receptors: a man between 18 and 35 years old in good health. CDR3s include the opening cysteine and the closing phenylalanine or tryptophan. A D gene is named only where the DNA matches it firmly. Not every row has a clone size; where given, it reads once, few, many or a size class.

V gene	clone size	CDR3 length	J gene	D gene	CDR3 protein	CDR3 DNA
TRBV5-1	NA	17	TRBJ2-7	TRBD2	CASSTLSSGGRVGEQYF	TGCGCCAGCAGCACACTTTCCAGCGGGGGAAGGGTGGGCGAGCAGTACTTC
TRBV30	NA	13	TRBJ1-4	NA	CAWTAVGNEKLFF	TGTGCCTGGACCGCGGTGGGGAATGAAAAACTGTTTTTT
TRBV11-2	NA	14	TRBJ2-5	TRBD1	CASSLGVQGVAQYF	TGTGCCAGCAGCTTAGGGGTCCAGGGGGTGGCCCAGTACTTC
TRBV28	NA	14	TRBJ2-1	NA	CASGGRPGVNEQFF	TGTGCCAGCGGAGGACGTCCTGGTGTAAATGAGCAGTTCTTC
TRBV19	NA	16	TRBJ2-7	TRBD1	CASSSFTGDGVHEQYF	TGTGCCAGTAGTAGTTTTACAGGGGACGGTGTTCACGAGCAGTACTTC
TRBV5-1	NA	14	TRBJ2-5	NA	CASSLVGPQETQYF	TGCGCCAGCAGCTTGGTGGGCCCTCAAGAGACCCAGTACTTC
TRBV18	NA	12	TRBJ1-1	NA	CASSPPGDEAFF	TGTGCCAGCTCACCACCGGGTGATGAAGCTTTCTTT
TRBV5-1	NA	16	TRBJ2-5	TRBD2	CASSPGTSGIQETQYF	TGCGCCAGCAGCCCGGGGACTAGCGGAATCCAAGAGACCCAGTACTTC
TRBV19	once	16	TRBJ2-7	NA	CASSIYVLNNSYEQYF	TGTGCCAGTAGTATATACGTCCTCAATAACTCATACGAGCAGTACTTC
TRBV4-1	few	15	TRBJ1-5	NA	CASSQEWQGNQPQHF	TGCGCCAGCAGCCAAGAGTGGCAGGGGAATCAGCCCCAGCATTTT
TRBV18	NA	17	TRBJ1-6	NA	CASSPRAGSSYNSPLHF	TGTGCCAGCTCACCTCGGGCGGGGAGCTCCTATAATTCACCCCTCCACTTT
TRBV7-2	few	15	TRBJ2-1	TRBD2	CASSPVVAGTNEQFF	TGTGCCAGCAGCCCCGTTGTAGCGGGAACCAATGAGCAGTTCTTC
TRBV7-9	NA	15	TRBJ2-7	TRBD1	CASSPWTGGFHEQYF	TGTGCCAGCAGCCCCTGGACAGGGGGCTTCCACGAGCAGTACTTC
TRBV7-9	few	16	TRBJ1-4	NA	CASSSFRQREIQKLFF	TGTGCCAGCAGCTCCTTCCGACAGAGGGAGATACAGAAACTGTTTTTT
TRBV4-1	NA	17	TRBJ1-3	NA	CASSQNRAGSSGNTIYF	TGCGCCAGCAGCCAAAACAGGGCAGGTTCGTCTGGAAACACCATATATTTT
TRBV11-2	NA	14	TRBJ2-5	TRBD1	CASSSDRGKETQYF	TGTGCCAGCAGCTCGGACAGGGGAAAAGAGACCCAGTACTTC
TRBV27	NA	15	TRBJ2-1	TRBD2	CASLKTSGSYNEQFF	TGTGCCAGCCTAAAGACTAGCGGCTCCTACAATGAGCAGTTCTTC
TRBV5-4	NA	14	TRBJ2-3	NA	CASSLVGSLDTQYF	TGTGCCAGCAGCTTGGTCGGTAGTTTAGATACGCAGTATTTT
TRBV9	NA	14	TRBJ2-1	NA	CASSVAGAYNEQFF	TGTGCCAGCAGCGTAGCGGGAGCCTACAATGAGCAGTTCTTC
TRBV28	NA	15	TRBJ1-4	TRBD1	CASSLPSGGNEKLFF	TGTGCCAGCAGTTTACCATCAGGGGGAAATGAAAAACTGTTTTTT
TRBV9	NA	14	TRBJ1-1	NA	CASSPSGLYTEAFF	TGTGCCAGCAGCCCCTCGGGACTGTACACTGAAGCTTTCTTT
TRBV18	NA	13	TRBJ2-3	NA	CASSRASTDTQYF	TGTGCCAGCTCACGTGCTAGCACAGATACGCAGTATTTT
TRBV10-1	NA	13	TRBJ2-1	NA	CASSEGISHEQFF	TGCGCCAGCAGTGAGGGTATTAGCCATGAGCAGTTCTTC
TRBV11-3	NA	14	TRBJ2-1	TRBD2	CASSRTSGYNEQFF	TGTGCCAGCAGCCGGACTAGCGGGTACAATGAGCAGTTCTTC
TRBV5-1	NA	16	TRBJ2-7	TRBD1	CASSSSSHPGQKNEYF	TGCGCCAGCAGCTCGTCCTCACATCCGGGACAGAAAAACGAGTACTTC
TRBV7-2	NA	16	TRBJ2-2	TRBD2	CASSLAAGGLTGELFF	TGTGCCAGCAGCTTAGCGGCGGGGGGGCTAACCGGGGAGCTGTTTTTT
TRBV27	NA	13	TRBJ1-6	NA	CASGSSYNSPLHF	TGTGCCTCGGGGAGCTCCTATAATTCACCCCTCCACTTT
TRBV5-4	NA	15	TRBJ2-2	NA	CASSFGGKNTGELFF	TGTGCCAGCAGCTTCGGTGGGAAGAACACCGGGGAGCTGTTTTTT
TRBV5-1	NA	17	TRBJ2-1	TRBD2	CASSSFGGRGPYNEQFF	TGCGCCAGCAGCTCATTTGGCGGGAGGGGTCCCTACAATGAGCAGTTCTTC
TRBV7-2	NA	11	TRBJ2-5	NA	CASSPKETQYF	TGTGCCAGCAGCCCCAAAGAGACCCAGTACTTC
TRBV10-3	NA	14	TRBJ2-3	TRBD2	CAISSGSPTDTQYF	TGTGCCATATCTAGCGGAAGCCCCACAGATACGCAGTATTTT
TRBV7-6	NA	13	TRBJ2-7	NA	CASSLVGTYEQYF	TGTGCCAGCAGCTTAGTTGGGACCTACGAGCAGTACTTC
TRBV11-2	NA	14	TRBJ2-3	TRBD1	CASTQRGPTDTQYF	TGTGCCAGCACCCAGAGGGGGCCGACAGATACGCAGTATTTT
TRBV7-8	NA	14	TRBJ2-7	NA	CASSRGEKSYEQYF	TGTGCCAGCAGCAGGGGGGAGAAATCCTACGAGCAGTACTTC
TRBV19	NA	13	TRBJ2-2	TRBD2	CASSIRGAGELFF	TGTGCCAGTAGTATCCGGGGGGCCGGGGAGCTGTTTTTT
TRBV7-9	NA	19	TRBJ1-1	NA	CASSSSEGRGIGVYTEAFF	TGTGCCAGCAGCTCAAGTGAGGGCAGGGGCATTGGTGTATACACTGAAGCTTTCTTT
TRBV5-1	NA	15	TRBJ2-2	TRBD1	CASSPLGGEVGELFF	TGCGCCAGCAGCCCGCTAGGGGGCGAGGTCGGGGAGCTGTTTTTT
TRBV5-6	NA	18	TRBJ2-7	TRBD2	CASSSRVGEAGARYEQYF	TGTGCCAGCAGCTCGCGGGTGGGGGAAGCGGGGGCCCGCTACGAGCAGTACTTC
TRBV10-2	NA	13	TRBJ2-3	TRBD1	CASIDRGSDTQYF	TGCGCCAGCATCGACAGGGGGTCAGATACGCAGTATTTT
TRBV5-4	NA	16	TRBJ2-7	NA	CASSLGDRSIGYEQYF	TGTGCCAGCAGCTTGGGGGATAGGTCCATCGGCTACGAGCAGTACTTC
TRBV18	NA	16	TRBJ2-2	NA	CASSGLLIINTGELFF	TGTGCCAGCTCAGGGCTACTGATAATCAACACCGGGGAGCTGTTTTTT
TRBV29-1	NA	11	TRBJ2-2	NA	CSAQGYGELFF	TGCAGCGCTCAGGGATACGGGGAGCTGTTTTTT
TRBV6-5	NA	15	TRBJ2-7	NA	CASSKVWQGAGEQYF	TGTGCCAGCAGCAAGGTATGGCAGGGAGCCGGCGAGCAGTACTTC
TRBV13	NA	13	TRBJ2-1	NA	CASSLPGSWEQFF	TGTGCCAGCAGCCTGCCAGGGTCATGGGAGCAGTTCTTC
TRBV6-7	NA	15	TRBJ1-5	NA	CASSYAGFGHQPQHF	TGTGCCAGCAGTTACGCAGGGTTCGGCCATCAGCCCCAGCATTTT
TRBV6-5	NA	14	TRBJ2-2	NA	CASSLGRHTGELFF	TGTGCCAGCAGTTTGGGACGGCACACCGGGGAGCTGTTTTTT